This T cell receptor beta chain was captured in a study of response to subunit inactivated influenza vaccine. The germline gives CDR1 MGHDK, CDR2 SYGVNS. The CDR3 runs to 15 residues. Trimming left V 2 bases short and J 2 bases short, with 13 bases between. TCRdb itself ran the RT-PCR reads through MiXCR, one entry per CDR3 protein. The sample yields approximately 700,000 distinct CDR3 sequences, around 14% seen once. As for this clonotype: Antigen: not known.

Study outcomes and limitations: The authors put forward the suggestion that each seasonal influenza vaccination may bring in only a limited number of new T cells.

The V gene is TRBV25-1, the J gene TRBJ2-7; TRBD1 is a possible D gene (6 bases). The receptor's source is a middle-aged man who received an inactivated influenza vaccine. The source was PBMCs from blood, collected 14 to 15 days before vaccination. The CDR3 protein is CASSELQGRTYEQYF. The CDR3 nucleotides read TGTGCCAGCAGTGAACTGCAGGGGCGAACCTACGAGCAGTACTTC.